The 22 T cell receptor beta chains in this list originate from one sample, sequenced in a study of molecular identifiers for immune sequencing clone quantification. TCRdb passed the PCR reads through MiXCR, listing each CDR3 protein once. The data show some 320,000 distinct CDR3 sequences, with about 21% seen just once and more than 0.8% held by the top ten. Sequencing was done on a sample of naive CD8+ T cells from blood, with Jurkat cell RNA spiked in. Indicated subset: FACS-sorted CD8+CD4-CCR7+CD45RA+ naive T cells. These receptors were obtained from a human donor in good health. Some libraries in this study had Jurkat cell RNA spiked in.

CDR3 nucleotide sequence: TGTGCCAGCAGCTTAGGGGGACAGGGGGACACTGAAGCTTTCTTT. It encodes CASSLGGQGDTEAFF. The chain employs TRBV13 and TRBJ1-1; the match to TRBD1 covers 11 bases. Germline V gene sequence: CDR1 PRHDT, CDR2 FYEKMQ (reference sequence). The CDR3 sequence is 15 residues long. J lost 3 bases, V lost 0 bases, and 0 bases had no gene match.

V gene TRBV28 combines with J gene TRBJ2-1; 7 bases line up with TRBD1. The CDR3 length is 14 residues. After removal of 2 bases from V and 8 bases from J, the junction contained 6 bases not matched to a gene. CDR1 and CDR2 (germline): MDHEN, SYDVKM. In DNA, the CDR3 is TGTGCCAGCAGTTTAATCGGGACAGCCTATGAGCAGTTCTTC. This encodes CASSLIGTAYEQFF. Drawing the rest from reference TRBV28 and TRBJ2-1, the complete variable domain is DVKVTQSSRYLVKRTGEKVFLECVQDMDHENMFWYRQDPGLGLRLIYFSYDVKMKEKGDIPEGYSVSREKKERFSLILESASTNQTSMYLCASSLIGTAYEQFFGPGTRLTVL.

This clonotype was seen more than once but under ten times. The chain combines TRBV2 with TRBJ2-3; 8 bases line up with TRBD1. Germline assignment: CDR1 SNHLY and CDR2 FYNNEI. This CDR3 spans 16 amino acids. The ends lost 5 bases at V and 2 bases at J; junction bases unmatched: 9. CDR3 sequence reads: CASSTTDRAYTDTQYF. CDR3 DNA sequence: TGTGCCAGCAGTACTACGGACAGGGCCTACACAGATACGCAGTATTTT.

This clonotype was detected ten times or more. The chain couples TRBV29-1 to TRBJ2-2; D possibly corresponds to TRBD2 (6 bases). CDR1 and CDR2 (germline): SQVTM, ANQGSEA. Trimming removed 6 bases from V and 2 bases from J, with 10 bases in between. This CDR3 has 13 amino acids. The CDR3 reads CSVGTPNTGELFF. In DNA, the CDR3 is TGCAGCGTCGGGACTCCTAACACCGGGGAGCTGTTTTTT.

This clonotype was observed a few times. A much larger clone lies a single base off, so this may be a read error. For the CDR3, the DNA is TGCAGCGTTGTAGGGGGCCTGGAAGCCTACAATGAGCAGTTCTTC. This sequence encodes CSVVGGLEAYNEQFF. The rearrangement joins TRBV29-1 to TRBJ2-1; 7 positions agree with TRBD1. In germline, CDR1 is SQVTM, CDR2 ANQGSEA. This CDR3 is built from 15 residues. Trimming cost V 4 bases and J 2 bases; bases outside gene matches: 8.

This clonotype was seen at least ten times. The rearrangement links TRBV27 to TRBJ1-1, with D possibly matching TRBD1 (6 bases). With 2 bases removed from V and 5 bases from J, the gap between germline ends came to 18 bases. This CDR3 comprises 16 residues. Germline V gene sequence: CDR1 MNHEY, CDR2 SMNVEV (reference sequence). The CDR3 spells CASSLSIGGLGTEAFF. The CDR3 DNA reads as TGTGCCAGCAGTTTAAGTATCGGGGGCTTAGGGACTGAAGCTTTCTTT.

Ten or more counts support this clonotype. The genes are TRBV7-9 and TRBJ2-7; no reliable D call. CDR1 is SEHNR, CDR2 FQNEAQ, per germline (reference sequence). The CDR3 loop spans 12 amino acids. The ends were cut back, 3 bases at V and 7 bases at J, with 10 bases in the middle. The CDR3 DNA is TGTGCCAGCAGCTTCAGTGGTGGAGAGCAGTACTTC. Translated: CASSFSGGEQYF.

A note on this clonotype: Being one base from a much bigger clone, this may be a read error. The chain is built from TRBV12-3 or TRBV12-4 and TRBJ2-3; tentatively, D is TRBD1 or TRBD2 (6 bases each). The CDR3 totals 14 residues. CDR3 in DNA: TGTGCCAGCGGAGGGACACTGAGCACAGGTACGCAGTATTTT. It specifies CASGGTLSTGTQYF.

This clonotype was picked up many times. V is TRBV7-6 and J is TRBJ2-1; possible D gene TRBD1, 6 bases. The CDR3 is made up of 15 amino acids. Germline lookup yields CDR1 SGHVS and CDR2 FNYEAQ. V was clipped by 5 bases and J by 0 bases, with 11 bases between them. This chain's CDR3 is CASSADRSSYNEQFF. The CDR3 DNA sequence: TGTGCCAGCAGCGCCGACAGGAGCTCCTACAATGAGCAGTTCTTC. The full variable domain, its missing parts supplied by reference TRBV7-6 and TRBJ2-1, is GAGVSQSPRYKVTKRGQDVALRCDPISGHVSLYWYRQALGQGPEFLTYFNYEAQQDKSGLPNDRFSAERPEGSISTLTIQRTEQRDSAMYRCASSADRSSYNEQFFGPGTRLTVL.

This clonotype occurred many times. V gene TRBV9 combines with J gene TRBJ2-7; D may be TRBD1 (5 bases). The V end lost 0 bases, the J end lost 0 bases, and 7 bases lay between the germline ends. Germline CDR1 and CDR2: SGDLS and YYNGEE. The CDR3 is 14 amino acids. The CDR3 protein is CASSVGDSSYEQYF. The CDR3, as DNA: TGTGCCAGCAGCGTAGGAGACAGCTCCTACGAGCAGTACTTC.

This clonotype came up many times. V gene TRBV6-6 combines with J gene TRBJ2-7; either TRBD1 or TRBD2 may fit D (5 bases each). Trimming took off 9 bases at V and 1 base at J, with 19 bases between the two ends. This CDR3 region has 15 residues. CDR1 MNHNY and CDR2 SVGAGI come from the germline V gene (reference sequence). CDR3 residues: CARNTPGPPSYEQYF. The CDR3 nucleotides are TGTGCCAGAAATACTCCGGGACCTCCGTCCTACGAGCAGTACTTC.

This clonotype has a count of ten or more. The genes are TRBV7-6 and TRBJ1-2; D ambiguous. CDR1 is SGHVS and CDR2 is FNYEAQ in the germline V gene. The CDR3 is 12 amino acids. The germline V and J ends were trimmed by 4 bases and 5 bases, with 8 bases remaining between them. The CDR3 loop is CASSSSTYGYTF. CDR3 in DNA: TGTGCCAGCAGCTCGTCGACTTATGGCTACACCTTC.

The chain employs TRBV6-5 and TRBJ1-1; 12 positions agree with TRBD1. CDR1 and CDR2 from the germline V gene are MNHEY and SVGAGI. The CDR3 is made up of 15 amino acids. For the CDR3, the DNA is TGTACCTGCAGTTACGGGACAGGGGGCGACACTGAAGCTTTCTTT. Translated, it gives CTCSYGTGGDTEAFF.

This rearrangement joins TRBV7-9 to TRBJ2-7; no reliable D call. The CDR3 is made up of 14 amino acids. In germline, CDR1 is SEHNR, CDR2 FQNEAQ (reference sequence). V gave up 7 bases and J gave up 2 bases, with 15 bases separating them. The CDR3 DNA sequence: TGTGCCAGCAAACCCTCAGGCTCGGCCTACGAGCAGTACTTC. As protein: CASKPSGSAYEQYF.

V is TRBV6-1 and J is TRBJ2-7, with D possibly being TRBD1 or TRBD2 (5 bases each). The V and J ends lost 1 base and 4 bases respectively, with 32 bases between them. CDR1 and CDR2 (germline): MNHNS, SASEGT. The CDR3 spans 21 residues. The CDR3 is CASSEEVAGASSGRREYEQYF. CDR3 in DNA: TGTGCCAGCAGTGAAGAAGTGGCAGGCGCGTCCTCGGGGCGCAGGGAATACGAGCAGTACTTC.

The chain combines TRBV7-2 with TRBJ2-5, with D maybe TRBD2 (5 bases). Trimming left V 3 bases short and J 5 bases short, with 13 bases between. CDR3 length: 14 residues. CDR1 and CDR2 from the germline V gene are SGHTA and FQGNSA. CDR3 residues: CASSLFKEVETQYF. The CDR3 coding sequence is TGTGCCAGCAGCTTGTTCAAGGAGGTTGAGACCCAGTACTTC.

The table lists this clonotype with many counts. CDR3 sequence (DNA): TGCAGTGCTAGAGTAGGCGATAGCGGGAGTCGGGCAGATACGCAGTATTTT. This sequence encodes CSARVGDSGSRADTQYF. V is TRBV20-1 and J is TRBJ2-3; TRBD2 agrees at 9 bases. V was clipped by 1 base and J by 4 bases; unmatched bases: 12. The CDR3 contains 17 residues. CDR1 and CDR2 from the germline V gene are DFQATT and SNEGSKA (reference sequence).

As regards this clonotype: This clone may be a read error of a much larger clone one base away. The chain recombines TRBV4-1 with TRBJ2-7, with 9 nucleotides matching TRBD1. The CDR3 is 16 residues long. CDR1 and CDR2 (germline): MGHRA, YSYEKL. As DNA, the CDR3 is TGCGCCAGCAGCCAGATATGGACAGGGGAATACTACGAGCAGCACTTC. It yields the protein CASSQIWTGEYYEQHF.

Remarks on this clonotype: A read error may be the cause here, since a much bigger clone is one base away. This likely comes from a read error, as the CDR3 has no conserved phenylalanine or tryptophan at its end. This sequence joins TRBV20-1 and TRBJ2-1; TRBD1 aligns across 12 bases. The CDR3 loop spans 14 amino acids. Losses at the gene ends were 5 bases for V and 9 bases for J; bases not matched to a gene: 8. Germline CDR1 DFQATT, CDR2 SNEGSKA (reference sequence). The CDR3 loop reads CSAFRDRGHGEQFS. As DNA, the CDR3 is TGCAGTGCTTTCCGGGACAGGGGGCATGGTGAGCAGTTCTCC.

Regarding this clonotype: Since a much larger clone is just one base distant, this may be a read error. This chain connects TRBV12-3 or TRBV12-4 to TRBJ2-7; 7 bases agree with TRBD1. V dropped 8 bases and J dropped 2; count of bases not matched to a gene: 12. This CDR3 is built from 15 residues. CDR3 residues: CASGQLDRVPYEQYF. The CDR3 DNA is TGTGCCAGCGGTCAACTCGACAGGGTCCCCTACGAGCAGTACTTC.

As regards this clonotype: Because it lacks the conserved phenylalanine or tryptophan at the end, this CDR3 is likely a read error. V is TRBV5-4 and J is TRBJ2-3; TRBD2 agrees at 14 bases. Germline trimming cut 0 bases from V and 5 bases from J; bases unmatched to any gene: 5. Germline loops: CDR1 SGHNT, CDR2 YYREEE (reference sequence). The CDR3 is 17 amino acids. CDR3 nucleotides: TGTGCCAGCAGCTTGGTGGGACTAGCGGGGGAGGGAGATACGCAGTATCTT. This codes for CASSLVGLAGEGDTQYL.

This clonotype came up many times. The chain is built from TRBV7-2 and TRBJ2-3; possible D gene TRBD2, 5 bases. The germline V and J ends were trimmed by 1 base and 4 bases, with 18 bases remaining between them. Looked up from germline, CDR1 is SGHTA and CDR2 is FQGNSA. The CDR3 is made up of 17 amino acids. The CDR3 sequence is CASSLDRTLIDPDTQYF. CDR3 DNA: TGTGCCAGCAGCTTAGACCGGACTCTTATAGACCCAGATACGCAGTATTTT. Combining the CDR3 with reference TRBV7-2 and TRBJ2-3 gives the whole variable domain GAGVSQSPSNKVTEKGKDVELRCDPISGHTALYWYRQSLGQGLEFLIYFQGNSAPDKSGLPSDRFSAERTGGSVSTLTIQRTQQEDSAVYLCASSLDRTLIDPDTQYFGPGTRLTVL.